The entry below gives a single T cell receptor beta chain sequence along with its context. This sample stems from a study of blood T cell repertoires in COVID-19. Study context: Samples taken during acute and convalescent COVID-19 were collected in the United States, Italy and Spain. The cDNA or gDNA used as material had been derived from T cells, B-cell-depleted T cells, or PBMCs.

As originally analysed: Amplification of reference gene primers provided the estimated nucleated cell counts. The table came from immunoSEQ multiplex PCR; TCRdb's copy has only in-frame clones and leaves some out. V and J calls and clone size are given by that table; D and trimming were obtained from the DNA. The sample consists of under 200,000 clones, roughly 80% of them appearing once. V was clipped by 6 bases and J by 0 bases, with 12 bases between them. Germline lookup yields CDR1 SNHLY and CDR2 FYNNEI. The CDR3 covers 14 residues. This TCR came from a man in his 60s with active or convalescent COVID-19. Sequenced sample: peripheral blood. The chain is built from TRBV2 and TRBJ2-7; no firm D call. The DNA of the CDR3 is TGTGCCAGCAGCGCGAGCTCCCCCTCCTACGAGCAGTACTTC. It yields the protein CASSASSPSYEQYF.